These 4 T cell receptor beta chains share one sample of origin, sequenced in a study of a mutant IDH1 vaccine in newly diagnosed glioma. Clones were read by immunoSEQ multiplex PCR, and TCRdb kept only the in-frame ones, dropping some. Of roughly 16,000 clones in the sample, around four fifths were seen once. Time point described: baseline, week 1 (first vaccination visit). Treatment here: pre-vaccination baseline after standard-of-care therapy. Sequenced here: PBMCs, sampled from a glioma patient treated with radiotherapy, temozolomide or both. The receptors stem from a man aged 35 to 55 with glioma.

Comment on this clone: Other DNA sequences within the sample encode an identical CDR3. The genes are TRBV6-1 and TRBJ1-5; 7 bases agree with TRBD1. Germline-derived CDR1 and CDR2 are MNHNS and SASEGT. V shed 7 bases, J shed 4 bases, and the junction held 10 bases outside the gene matches. The CDR3 has 15 residues. The DNA of the CDR3 is TGTGCCAGCACCCTACGGACAGGCTTAAATCAGCCCCAGCATTTT. Translation gives CASTLRTGLNQPQHF.

The genes are TRBV7-9 and TRBJ2-7; D uncertain. The germline V gene has CDR1 SEHNR and CDR2 FQNEAQ (reference sequence). CDR3 size: 12 residues. Trimming removed 1 base at V and 5 bases at J, with 6 bases between. The CDR3 DNA sequence: TGTGCCAGCAGCTTAGTTGGGCACGAGCAGTACTTC. This codes for CASSLVGHEQYF.

The rearrangement links TRBV19 to TRBJ2-1, with D possibly called TRBD1 or TRBD2 (6 bases each). CDR1 and CDR2 from the germline V gene are LNHDA and SQIVND (reference sequence). V shed 6 bases and J shed 3 bases, with 18 bases lying between them. CDR3 length: 16 amino acids. In nucleotides, the CDR3 is TGTGCCAGTAGCCTCCAATGGGGGGCTAACTACAATGAGCAGTTCTTC. Its translation: CASSLQWGANYNEQFF.

The chain joins TRBV2 to TRBJ2-5; no clear D gene. The CDR3 loop spans 13 amino acids. The germline CDR1 and CDR2 sequences are SNHLY and FYNNEI. V lost 7 bases and J lost 1, with 10 bases in between. CDR3 amino acids: CASTPRIQETQYF. The CDR3 coding sequence is TGTGCCAGCACCCCAAGGATCCAAGAGACCCAGTACTTC.